This T cell receptor (beta chain) was recorded in a study of blood T cells in healthy people across ages. This clonotype was seen repeatedly, ten times or more. With a J-beta primer mix and a sample-barcoded 5' primer, a second PCR ran roughly 6 to 12 cycles. TCRdb re-called the 5' RACE reads with MiXCR, one entry per CDR3 protein. The table has about 970,000 distinct CDR3 sequences, roughly half seen once. This CDR3 comprises 15 residues. Germline V gene data show CDR1 as SGHTA and CDR2 as FQGNSA. V dropped 6 bases and J dropped 0 bases, with 9 bases sitting between them. The specimen sequenced was blood. The receptor's source is a woman aged 60-75 years in good health. The chain employs TRBV7-2 and TRBJ2-6, with a possible D match to TRBD1 (5 bases). The CDR3 nucleotides read TGTGCCAGCAGTCATAGGGGCTCTGGGGCCAACGTCCTGACTTTC. Translated: CASSHRGSGANVLTF.